These T cell receptor beta chains were read from a single sample in a study of T cell changes during pregnancy in multiple sclerosis. Using immunoSEQ multiplex PCR, the repertoire was profiled, and TCRdb retains in-frame clones only, with some absent. The table has fewer than 45,000 clones, roughly 87% seen once. The starting material was CD8+ T cells from peripheral blood mononuclear cells, obtained in the first trimester of pregnancy. These receptors were obtained from a female donor with multiple sclerosis, enrolled in a pregnancy study. Both conserved end residues are part of each CDR3. A D gene is named only where the DNA matches it firmly. Only part of the rows carry a size: once, few, many, or a class if the clone is expanded.

j_call: TRBJ2-5; clone_size: -; d_call: -; v_call: TRBV21-1; cdr3_aa: CASTQTSGTPEETQYF; cdr3_nt: TGTGCCAGCACACAGACTAGCGGGACCCCCGAAGAGACCCAGTACTTC
j_call: TRBJ1-1; clone_size: -; d_call: -; v_call: TRBV6-1; cdr3_aa: CASSADGGMNTEAFF; cdr3_nt: TGTGCCAGCAGTGCAGACGGAGGGATGAACACTGAAGCTTTCTTT
j_call: TRBJ2-3; clone_size: -; d_call: TRBD2; v_call: TRBV27; cdr3_aa: CASRDLAGGTDTQYF; cdr3_nt: TGTGCCAGCAGGGATCTAGCGGGAGGCACAGATACGCAGTATTTT
j_call: TRBJ1-6; clone_size: -; d_call: -; v_call: TRBV7-3; cdr3_aa: CASGLGQDNSPLHF; cdr3_nt: TGTGCCAGCGGGTTGGGGCAGGATAATTCACCCCTCCACTTT
j_call: TRBJ2-7; clone_size: -; d_call: -; v_call: TRBV7-2; cdr3_aa: CASSFFEGLTYEQYF; cdr3_nt: TGTGCCAGCAGCTTTTTCGAGGGCCTGACCTACGAGCAGTACTTC
j_call: TRBJ1-1; clone_size: -; d_call: -; v_call: TRBV5-4; cdr3_aa: CASSSDSNWNTEAFF; cdr3_nt: TGTGCCAGCAGCTCGGACAGTAATTGGAACACTGAAGCTTTCTTT
j_call: TRBJ1-2; clone_size: -; d_call: -; v_call: TRBV29-1; cdr3_aa: CSVGREGGYTF; cdr3_nt: TGCAGCGTGGGGAGGGAGGGGGGCTACACCTTC
j_call: TRBJ1-6; clone_size: few; d_call: TRBD1; v_call: TRBV6-1; cdr3_aa: CASSERQGDNSPLHF; cdr3_nt: TGTGCCAGCAGTGAACGACAGGGTGATAATTCACCCCTCCACTTT
j_call: TRBJ1-3; clone_size: few; d_call: -; v_call: TRBV7-8; cdr3_aa: CASSLSSSGNTIYF; cdr3_nt: TGTGCCAGCAGCTTAAGCTCCTCTGGAAACACCATATATTTT
j_call: TRBJ2-5; clone_size: -; d_call: TRBD1; v_call: TRBV7-9; cdr3_aa: CASSTQGQVLRTQYF; cdr3_nt: TGTGCCAGCAGCACCCAAGGACAGGTCCTAAGAACCCAGTACTTC
j_call: TRBJ2-7; clone_size: -; d_call: TRBD2; v_call: TRBV30; cdr3_aa: CAWSRSGRGGYEQYF; cdr3_nt: TGTGCCTGGAGCCGGTCCGGGCGGGGGGGCTACGAGCAGTACTTC
j_call: TRBJ2-7; clone_size: -; d_call: TRBD1; v_call: TRBV25-1; cdr3_aa: CATHGTGDYEQYF; cdr3_nt: TGTGCCACCCACGGGACAGGTGACTACGAGCAGTACTTC
j_call: TRBJ1-5; clone_size: -; d_call: TRBD1; v_call: TRBV19; cdr3_aa: CASSITGGLNQPQHF; cdr3_nt: TGTGCCAGTAGTATCACAGGGGGATTGAATCAGCCCCAGCATTTT
j_call: TRBJ2-7; clone_size: -; d_call: -; v_call: TRBV19; cdr3_aa: CASRVGREHTYEQYF; cdr3_nt: TGTGCCAGTAGAGTGGGGCGGGAACATACCTACGAGCAGTACTTC
j_call: TRBJ1-1; clone_size: -; d_call: -; v_call: TRBV5-1; cdr3_aa: CASSLGGATEAFF; cdr3_nt: TGCGCCAGCAGCTTAGGGGGTGCCACTGAAGCTTTCTTT
j_call: TRBJ1-1; clone_size: -; d_call: -; v_call: TRBV29-1; cdr3_aa: CSVLPGSWRGMNTEAFF; cdr3_nt: TGCAGCGTCCTCCCGGGGTCCTGGAGGGGAATGAACACTGAAGCTTTCTTT
j_call: TRBJ1-1; clone_size: -; d_call: TRBD1; v_call: TRBV7-8; cdr3_aa: CASSLRGQTNTEAFF; cdr3_nt: TGTGCCAGCAGCTTAAGGGGACAGACGAACACTGAAGCTTTCTTT
j_call: TRBJ2-7; clone_size: -; d_call: -; v_call: TRBV5-8; cdr3_aa: CASTTRGNSYEQYF; cdr3_nt: TGTGCCAGCACCACGCGGGGAAACTCCTACGAGCAGTACTTC
j_call: TRBJ1-5; clone_size: -; d_call: -; v_call: TRBV27; cdr3_aa: CASSLSLNQPQHF; cdr3_nt: TGTGCCAGCAGTTTGAGCCTCAATCAGCCCCAGCATTTT
j_call: TRBJ1-2; clone_size: -; d_call: TRBD1; v_call: TRBV7-9; cdr3_aa: CASSTGTGEKYGYTF; cdr3_nt: TGTGCCAGCAGCACCGGGACAGGGGAGAAATATGGCTACACCTTC
j_call: TRBJ2-1; clone_size: -; d_call: TRBD1; v_call: TRBV7-2; cdr3_aa: CASSLTGTDHNEQFF; cdr3_nt: TGTGCCAGCAGCTTAACCGGGACAGACCACAATGAGCAGTTCTTC
j_call: TRBJ1-1; clone_size: -; d_call: -; v_call: TRBV19; cdr3_aa: CASSPLWPSGFNEAFF; cdr3_nt: TGTGCCAGTAGTCCCCTTTGGCCCTCAGGGTTTAATGAAGCTTTCTTT
j_call: TRBJ2-7; clone_size: -; d_call: -; v_call: TRBV7-9; cdr3_aa: CASTEVRGPNSYEQYF; cdr3_nt: TGTGCCAGCACCGAGGTCCGCGGGCCTAACTCCTACGAGCAGTACTTC
j_call: TRBJ2-2; clone_size: -; d_call: TRBD2; v_call: TRBV5-4; cdr3_aa: CASTWRGGAGELFF; cdr3_nt: TGTGCCAGCACCTGGCGCGGGGGGGCCGGGGAGCTGTTTTTT
j_call: TRBJ1-2; clone_size: -; d_call: -; v_call: TRBV2; cdr3_aa: CASSEAHTLDGYTF; cdr3_nt: TGTGCCAGCAGTGAAGCGCATACGCTAGATGGCTACACCTTC
j_call: TRBJ2-7; clone_size: once; d_call: -; v_call: TRBV6-5; cdr3_aa: CASSYSENYEQYF; cdr3_nt: TGTGCCAGCAGTTACTCGGAGAACTACGAGCAGTACTTC
j_call: TRBJ2-1; clone_size: -; d_call: TRBD2; v_call: TRBV4-3; cdr3_aa: CASSPASGAYNEQFF; cdr3_nt: TGCGCCAGCAGCCCCGCTAGCGGGGCCTACAATGAGCAGTTCTTC
j_call: TRBJ2-5; clone_size: once; d_call: -; v_call: TRBV5-1; cdr3_aa: CASSYGGETQYF; cdr3_nt: TGCGCCAGCAGCTACGGGGGAGAGACCCAGTACTTC